This T cell receptor (beta chain) was recorded in a study of shared clonotypes between healthy human individuals. Study results and limitations: What limited the represented genetic and exposure-history diversity was the small number of donors. With a handful of donors compared, around 5% of naive CD4 clonotypes were shared.

Investigators divided CD4+ cells into CD45RA+ naive and CD45RA-negative memory subsets. The CDR3 sequence is 15 residues long. The V gene end was trimmed by 4 bases and the J gene end by 2 bases; junction bases not matched to a gene: 7. Per the germline V gene, CDR1 is SGHTA and CDR2 is FQGNSA. As to this clone: What it recognizes is unknown.

Profiling relied on immunoSEQ multiplex PCR, and the TCRdb table lists in-frame clones only, not all of them. Of 1,500,000 or so clones listed, over 95% are singletons. V gene TRBV7-2 combines with J gene TRBJ2-7; 8 nucleotides align to TRBD2. This clonotype was sampled from a man aged 25-45 years in good health. The sample taken for sequencing was naive CD4+ T cells sorted from blood. The subset was: CD45RA+ positively selected. The CDR3 sequence: CASSSRAGATYEQYF. The CDR3 bases are TGTGCCAGCAGCTCGAGAGCGGGAGCAACCTACGAGCAGTACTTC.